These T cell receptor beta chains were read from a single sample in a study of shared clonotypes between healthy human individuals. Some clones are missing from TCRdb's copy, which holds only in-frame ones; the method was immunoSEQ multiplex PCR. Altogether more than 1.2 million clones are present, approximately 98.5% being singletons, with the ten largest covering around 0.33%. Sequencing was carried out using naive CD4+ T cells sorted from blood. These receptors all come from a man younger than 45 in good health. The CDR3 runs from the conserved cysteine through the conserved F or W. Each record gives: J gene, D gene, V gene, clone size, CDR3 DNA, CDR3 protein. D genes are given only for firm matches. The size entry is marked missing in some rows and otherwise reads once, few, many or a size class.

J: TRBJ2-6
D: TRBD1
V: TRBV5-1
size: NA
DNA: TGCGCCAGCAGCCCCACGCCGACAGGGCTTGGGGCCAACGTCCTGACTTTC
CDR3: CASSPTPTGLGANVLTF

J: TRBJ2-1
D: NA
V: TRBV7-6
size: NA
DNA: TGTGCCAGCAGCTTTACAGCGGGCGTGTCCCTGGGTTACAATGAGCAGTTCTTC
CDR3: CASSFTAGVSLGYNEQFF

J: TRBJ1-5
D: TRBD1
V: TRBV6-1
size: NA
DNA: TGTGCCAGCACCTGGACAGGGTTGAATCAGCCCCAGCATTTT
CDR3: CASTWTGLNQPQHF

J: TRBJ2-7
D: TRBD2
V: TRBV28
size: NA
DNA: TGTGCCAGCAGTTTCGCAACCTCCTTCGGGAGGACCGACTACGAGCAGTACTTC
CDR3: CASSFATSFGRTDYEQYF

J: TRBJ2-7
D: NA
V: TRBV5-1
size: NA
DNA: TGCGCCAGCAGCGAAGGGGGACTTCAAACCTACGAGCAGTACTTC
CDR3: CASSEGGLQTYEQYF

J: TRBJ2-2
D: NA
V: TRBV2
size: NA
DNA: TGTGCCAGCAGCAGGGCGAACACCGGGGAGCTGTTTTTT
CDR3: CASSRANTGELFF

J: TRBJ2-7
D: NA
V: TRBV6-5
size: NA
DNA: TGTGCCATCCGGAGGGGGGACTCCTACGAGCAGTACTTC
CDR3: CAIRRGDSYEQYF

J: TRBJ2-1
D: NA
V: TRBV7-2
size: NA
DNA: TGTGCCAGCAGCCTGGTAGCAGGAAATGAGCAGTTCTTC
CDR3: CASSLVAGNEQFF

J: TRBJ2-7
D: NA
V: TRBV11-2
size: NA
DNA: TGTGCCAGCATGAGACTAACGGCGGGGGAGCAGTACTTC
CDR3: CASMRLTAGEQYF

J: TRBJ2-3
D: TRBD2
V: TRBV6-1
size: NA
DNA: TGTGCCAGCAGTGGGGGACGCGGGAGTGTTACAGATACGCAGTATTTT
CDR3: CASSGGRGSVTDTQYF

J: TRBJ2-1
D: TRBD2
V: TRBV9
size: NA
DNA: TGTGCCAGCAGCCCCCGGGGTAGCGGGAGGATGTCCTACAATGAGCAGTTCTTC
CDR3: CASSPRGSGRMSYNEQFF

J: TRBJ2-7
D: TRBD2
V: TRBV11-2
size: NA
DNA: TGTGCCAGCAGCTTGGAATTAGCGGGGCCCTACGAGCAGTACTTC
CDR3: CASSLELAGPYEQYF

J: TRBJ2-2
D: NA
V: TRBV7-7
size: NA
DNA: TGTGCCAGCAGCCCGACAAGGGGGGCTTCCGGGGAGCTGTTTTTT
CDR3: CASSPTRGASGELFF

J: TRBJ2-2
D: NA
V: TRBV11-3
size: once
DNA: TGTGCCAGCAGCGGGGGGACCGGGGAGCTGTTTTTT
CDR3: CASSGGTGELFF

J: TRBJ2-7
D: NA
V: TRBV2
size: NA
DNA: TGTGCCAGCAGTTCCCGACTGGCCTACGAGCAGTACTTC
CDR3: CASSSRLAYEQYF

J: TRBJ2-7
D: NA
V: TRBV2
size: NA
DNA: TGTGCCAGCAGTGAAGAAGGGGAGAACTACGAGCAGTACTTC
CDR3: CASSEEGENYEQYF

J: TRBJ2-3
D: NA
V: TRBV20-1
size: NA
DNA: TGCAGTGAGGACGGGACAGATACGCAGTATTTT
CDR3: CSEDGTDTQYF

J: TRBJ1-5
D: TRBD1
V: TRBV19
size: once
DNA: TGTGCCAGTAGTATCCGGGACAGTCGGTTTGATAGCAATCAGCCCCAGCATTTT
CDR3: CASSIRDSRFDSNQPQHF

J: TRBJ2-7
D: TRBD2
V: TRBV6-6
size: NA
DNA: TGTGCCAGCAGAAACGGGGGGGCCTACGAGCAGTACTTC
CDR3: CASRNGGAYEQYF

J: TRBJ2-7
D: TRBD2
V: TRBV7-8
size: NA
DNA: TGTGCCAGCACCGGTCGGAGACTAGGGGCGGGGGACGAGCAGTACTTC
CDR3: CASTGRRLGAGDEQYF

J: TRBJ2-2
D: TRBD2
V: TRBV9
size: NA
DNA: TGTGCCAGCAGCCTTCTTAGGACTAGCGGGAGTTTTACCGGGGAGCTGTTTTTT
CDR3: CASSLLRTSGSFTGELFF

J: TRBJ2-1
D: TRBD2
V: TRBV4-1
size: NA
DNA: TGCGCCAGCAGCCCTGTCCTAGCGGGAGGATCTATCTATGAGCAGTTCTTC
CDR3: CASSPVLAGGSIYEQFF

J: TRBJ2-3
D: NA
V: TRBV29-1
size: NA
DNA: TGCAGCGTGGCGGCTAGCATAGATACGCAGTATTTT
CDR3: CSVAASIDTQYF

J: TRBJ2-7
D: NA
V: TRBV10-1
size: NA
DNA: TGCGCCAGCAGCCAAGCCCAGGTCTACGAGCAGTACTTC
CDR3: CASSQAQVYEQYF

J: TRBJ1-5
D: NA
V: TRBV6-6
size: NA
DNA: TGTGCCAGCAGTTTCGACCCTCGGGCGCCCCAGCATTTT
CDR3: CASSFDPRAPQHF

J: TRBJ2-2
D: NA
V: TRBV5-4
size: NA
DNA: TGTGCCAGCAGCTTGACAGGGCCAGTTGCCGGGGAGCTGTTTTTT
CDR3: CASSLTGPVAGELFF

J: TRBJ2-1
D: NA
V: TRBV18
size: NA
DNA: TGTGCCAGCTCACCGGGCTCCTTCATCAATGAGCAGTTCTTC
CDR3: CASSPGSFINEQFF

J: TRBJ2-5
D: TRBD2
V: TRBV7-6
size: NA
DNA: TGTGCCAGCAGCTTCAGACTAGCTGTGGTGGAGACCCAGTACTTC
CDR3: CASSFRLAVVETQYF

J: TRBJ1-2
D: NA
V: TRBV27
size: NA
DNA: TGTGCCAGCAGTGACGGACTCTATGGCTACACCTTC
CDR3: CASSDGLYGYTF

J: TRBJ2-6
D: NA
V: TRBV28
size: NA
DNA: TGTGCCAGCAGAGACCCCTCAGCCGCTGGGGCCAACGTCCTGACTTTC
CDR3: CASRDPSAAGANVLTF

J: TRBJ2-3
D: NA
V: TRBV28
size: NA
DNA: TGTGCCAGCAGTTTAAGTGTAGGGACTACAGATACGCAGTATTTT
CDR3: CASSLSVGTTDTQYF

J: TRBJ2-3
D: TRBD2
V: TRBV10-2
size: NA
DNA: TGCGCCAGCAGTGAGTGGGGGAGGGCTAGCACAGATACGCAGTATTTT
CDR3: CASSEWGRASTDTQYF

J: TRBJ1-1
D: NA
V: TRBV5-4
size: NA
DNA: TGTGCCAGCAGCTTGCGCGGCAGACACACTGAAGCTTTCTTT
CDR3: CASSLRGRHTEAFF

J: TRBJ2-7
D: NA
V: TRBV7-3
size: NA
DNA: TGTGCCAGCAGCTTAACCGGCGGACAGAACTACGAGCAGTACTTC
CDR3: CASSLTGGQNYEQYF

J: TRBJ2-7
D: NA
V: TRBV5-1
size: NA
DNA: TGCGCCAGCAGCCTAACTCTTGACACCTACGAGCAGTACTTC
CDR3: CASSLTLDTYEQYF

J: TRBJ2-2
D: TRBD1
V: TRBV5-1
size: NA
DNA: TGCGCCAGCAGCTGGACGGGACAGGTGGGGACCGGGGAGCTGTTTTTT
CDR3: CASSWTGQVGTGELFF

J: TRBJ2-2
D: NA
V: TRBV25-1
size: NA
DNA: TGTGCCAGCAGCGCGCTGGGAACCGGGGAGCTGTTTTTT
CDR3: CASSALGTGELFF

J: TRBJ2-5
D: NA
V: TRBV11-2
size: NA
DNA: TGTGCCAGCAGCTTAGGGACCCGACAGAGCGGACAAGAGACCCAGTACTTC
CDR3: CASSLGTRQSGQETQYF

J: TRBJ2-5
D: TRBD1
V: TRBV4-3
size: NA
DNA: TGCGCCAGCAGCCAAGAAGGGACAGGGGAGATGCTGTACTTC
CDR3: CASSQEGTGEMLYF

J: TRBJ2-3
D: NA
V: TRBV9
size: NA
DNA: TGTGCCAGCAGCGTAGCTCTCCGGGCGGATACGCAGTATTTT
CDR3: CASSVALRADTQYF

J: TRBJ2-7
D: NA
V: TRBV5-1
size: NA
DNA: TGCGCCAGCAGCCAGCAGGGGTTTTACGAGCAGTACTTC
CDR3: CASSQQGFYEQYF

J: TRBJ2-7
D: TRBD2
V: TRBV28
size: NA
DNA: TGTGCCAGCTTGGGGGGGGTACCCGCCTACGAGCAGTACTTC
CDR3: CASLGGVPAYEQYF

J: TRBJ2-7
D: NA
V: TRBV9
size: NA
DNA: TGTGCCAGCGGCCCTGGGGTCGGGGAGCAGTTTTACGAGCAGTACTTC
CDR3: CASGPGVGEQFYEQYF

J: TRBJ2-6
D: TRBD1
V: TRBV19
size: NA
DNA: TGTGCCAGTAGTATTGGGGGACAGGGGGCGCCTGGGGCCAACGTCCTGACTTTC
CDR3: CASSIGGQGAPGANVLTF

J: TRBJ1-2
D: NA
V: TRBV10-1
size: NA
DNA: TGCGCCAGCAGCAGGGACCCGAACTATGGCTACACCTTC
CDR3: CASSRDPNYGYTF

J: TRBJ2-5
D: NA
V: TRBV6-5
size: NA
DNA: TGTGCCAGCAGTTACTTAGGACAGGCGTCGGGGGGGACCCAGTACTTC
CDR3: CASSYLGQASGGTQYF

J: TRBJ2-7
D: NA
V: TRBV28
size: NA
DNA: TGTGCCAGCAGTGAACAGGGACGTTACGAGCAGTACTTC
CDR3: CASSEQGRYEQYF

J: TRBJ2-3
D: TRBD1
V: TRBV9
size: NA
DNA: TGTGCCAGCAGCGGCCGGGACAGGGTGAGCGCAGATACGCAGTATTTT
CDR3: CASSGRDRVSADTQYF

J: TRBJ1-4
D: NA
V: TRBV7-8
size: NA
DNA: TGTGCCAGCAGCCTAAGGAAGTTAACTAATGAAAAACTGTTTTTT
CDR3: CASSLRKLTNEKLFF

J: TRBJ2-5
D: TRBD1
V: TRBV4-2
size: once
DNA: TGTGCCAGCAGCCAGGACAGGGGGCTATCCCCCTCGCAAGAGACCCAGTACTTC
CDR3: CASSQDRGLSPSQETQYF

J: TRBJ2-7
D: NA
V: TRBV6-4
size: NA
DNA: TGTGCCACCGCACTGGAAGATGGATTGTACGAGCAGTACTTC
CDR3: CATALEDGLYEQYF

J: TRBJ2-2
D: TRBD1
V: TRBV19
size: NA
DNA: TGTGCCAGTACCGCCGGGACAGGGGACACCGGGGAGCTGTTTTTT
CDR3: CASTAGTGDTGELFF

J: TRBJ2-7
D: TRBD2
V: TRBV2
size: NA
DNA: TGTGCCAGCCCGAGGGAGCGGGAGTCGGCCGAGCAGTACTTC
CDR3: CASPRERESAEQYF

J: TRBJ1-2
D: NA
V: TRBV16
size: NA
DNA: TGTGCCAGCAGCCCCATGTTCGGAGGCCTCATTCAGGAGTATGGCTACACCTTC
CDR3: CASSPMFGGLIQEYGYTF